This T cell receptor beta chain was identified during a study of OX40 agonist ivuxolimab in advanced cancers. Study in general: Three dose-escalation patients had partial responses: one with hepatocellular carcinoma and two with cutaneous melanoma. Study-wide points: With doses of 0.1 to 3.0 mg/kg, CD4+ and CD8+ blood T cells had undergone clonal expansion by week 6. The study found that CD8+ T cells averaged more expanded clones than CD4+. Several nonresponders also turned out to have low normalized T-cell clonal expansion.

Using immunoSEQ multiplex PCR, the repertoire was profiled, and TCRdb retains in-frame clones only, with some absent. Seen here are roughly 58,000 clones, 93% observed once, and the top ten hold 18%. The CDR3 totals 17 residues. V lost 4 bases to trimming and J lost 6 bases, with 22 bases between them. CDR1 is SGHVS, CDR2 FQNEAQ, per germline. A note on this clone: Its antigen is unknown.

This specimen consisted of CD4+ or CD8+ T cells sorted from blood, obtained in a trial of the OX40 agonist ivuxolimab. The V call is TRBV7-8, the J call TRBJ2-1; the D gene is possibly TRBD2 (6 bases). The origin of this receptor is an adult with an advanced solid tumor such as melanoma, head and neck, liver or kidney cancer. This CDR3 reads CASSSGTHSGAPNEQFF. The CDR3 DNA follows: TGTGCCAGCAGCTCAGGAACTCATAGCGGAGCCCCCAATGAGCAGTTCTTC.